The T cell receptor beta chain described here comes from a study of siplizumab effects on memory and regulatory T cells. Findings and limits, study-wide: Mappable alloreactive CD4+ clones came from Treg cells 68.8% of the time on average with siplizumab, against approximately 26% in controls. Siplizumab led to significantly less abundant alloreactive sequences that could be traced back to unstimulated CD4+ memory cells.

Trimming stripped 0 bases from V and 5 bases from J, with 10 bases between. The CDR3 sequence is 14 residues long. Germline V gene lookup returns CDR1 MNHGY and CDR2 SVAAGI. Repertoires were generated with immunoSEQ multiplex PCR, while TCRdb's copy carries only in-frame clones and drops some. The data show under 70,000 clones, less than 80% seen once. In regard to this clone: Its specificity is unknown.

Across three donor pairs, the naive, memory, effector memory and TEMRA subsets were sequenced without stimulation. The source material was memory CD4+ T cells sorted from blood. This chain joins TRBV6-9 and TRBJ2-5; no clear D. This clonotype was sampled from a human donor in good health. This CDR3 is CASSYSNYTETQYF. The CDR3 nucleotides are TGTGCCAGCAGTTATTCGAACTATACGGAGACCCAGTACTTC.